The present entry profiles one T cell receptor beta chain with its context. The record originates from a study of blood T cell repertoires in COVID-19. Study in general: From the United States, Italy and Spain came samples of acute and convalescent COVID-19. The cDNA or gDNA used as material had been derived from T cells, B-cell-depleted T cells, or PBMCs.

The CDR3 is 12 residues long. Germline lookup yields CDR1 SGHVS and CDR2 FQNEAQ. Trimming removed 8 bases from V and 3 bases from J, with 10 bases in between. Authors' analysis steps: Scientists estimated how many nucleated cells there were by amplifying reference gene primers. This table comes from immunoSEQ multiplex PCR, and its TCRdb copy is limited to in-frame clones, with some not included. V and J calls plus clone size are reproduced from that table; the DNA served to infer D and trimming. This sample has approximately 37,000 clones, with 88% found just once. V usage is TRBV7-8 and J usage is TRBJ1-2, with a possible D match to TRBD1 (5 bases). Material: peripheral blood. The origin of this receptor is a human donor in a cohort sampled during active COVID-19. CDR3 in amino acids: CASGGSYYGYTF. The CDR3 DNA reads TGTGCCAGCGGGGGGTCTTACTATGGCTACACCTTC.